The TCR beta chain described here comes from a study of blood T cell repertoires in COVID-19. Study-level information: The United States, Italy and Spain provided the acute and convalescent COVID-19 samples.

CDR1 is MNHEY, CDR2 SMNVEV, per germline (reference sequence). The CDR3 extends over 17 amino acids. Trimming at V came to 3 bases and at J to 2 bases, leaving 7 bases not matched to a gene. Per the study methods: Scientists estimated how many nucleated cells there were by amplifying reference gene primers. Clones were read by immunoSEQ multiplex PCR, and TCRdb kept only the in-frame ones, dropping some. That table furnishes V, J and clone size, whereas the DNA furnished D and trimming. There are some 300,000 clones in the sample; around four fifths occur only once, and 4% to 5% lies in the top ten. The chain is built from TRBV27 and TRBJ2-4, with TRBD2 matching 10 bases. Sequenced input: peripheral blood. This sequence originates from a woman in her forties or fifties with active or convalescent COVID-19. Here the CDR3 reads CASSFIISGRPKNIQYF. As DNA, the CDR3 is TGTGCCAGCAGTTTTATTATTAGCGGGAGGCCCAAAAACATTCAGTACTTC.